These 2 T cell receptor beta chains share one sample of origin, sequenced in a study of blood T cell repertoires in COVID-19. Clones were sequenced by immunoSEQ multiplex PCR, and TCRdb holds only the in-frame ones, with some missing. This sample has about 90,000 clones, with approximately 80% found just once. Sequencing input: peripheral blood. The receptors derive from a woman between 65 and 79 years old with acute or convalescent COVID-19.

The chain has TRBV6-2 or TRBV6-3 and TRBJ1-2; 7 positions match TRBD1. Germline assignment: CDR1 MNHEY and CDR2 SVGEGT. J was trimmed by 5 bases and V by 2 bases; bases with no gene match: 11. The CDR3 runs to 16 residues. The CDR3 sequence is CASSYGDSQQGYGYTF. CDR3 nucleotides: TGTGCCAGCAGTTACGGGGACAGTCAACAAGGGTATGGCTACACCTTC.

The CDR3 coding sequence is TGTGCCAGCAGTTTTTCTAGCGGCACCGGGGAGCTGTTTTTT. Translation gives CASSFSSGTGELFF. This sequence joins TRBV28 and TRBJ2-2; 7 bases are shared with TRBD2. J lost 4 bases, V lost 3 bases, and 2 bases had no gene match. The length of the CDR3 is 14 residues. Germline CDR1 reads MDHEN; CDR2 reads SYDVKM.